This T cell receptor (beta chain) was captured by sequencing in a study of blood T cell repertoires in COVID-19. Study overall: Samples taken during acute and convalescent COVID-19 were collected in the United States, Italy and Spain.

Original methodology: How many nucleated cells were present was estimated from reference gene primer amplification. Profiled with immunoSEQ multiplex PCR; TCRdb holds only in-frame clones, not every one. Clone size and the V and J calls come from that table; the DNA yielded D and trimming. The top ten clones hold more than 0.95% of a sample with around 380,000 clones, 81% of them seen once. The specimen sequenced was peripheral blood. This receptor was obtained from a human donor with acute or convalescent COVID-19. The donor label of this sample is uncertain.

Here the CDR3 DNA reads TGTGCCAGCAGCGTAGATCAGACAGGGCTTCGATCGATCCTCCACTTT. Protein sequence: CASSVDQTGLRSILHF. The chain couples TRBV9 to TRBJ1-6; 7 bases agree with TRBD1. Germline lookup yields CDR1 SGDLS and CDR2 YYNGEE. Trimming removed 0 bases from V and 15 bases from J; junction bases left unmatched: 15. The CDR3 extends over 16 amino acids.